Listed here is a single T cell receptor beta chain. What it recognizes is unknown. One end of the junction does not line up with germline, which may come from a read error. TCRdb re-called the multiplex PCR reads with MiXCR, one entry per CDR3 protein. Among roughly 260,000 distinct CDR3 sequences listed, over 30% were seen once. This sample is drawn from a study of breast tumors, draining lymph nodes, adjacent tissues. Overall study results and limits: Luminal-like breast cancer showed significantly greater tumor-nontumor repertoire similarity than basal-like breast cancer did.

Germline V gene data show CDR1 as LNHNV and CDR2 as YYDKDF (reference sequence). The CDR3 covers 14 residues. Breast cancer patients provided tissue from their axillary draining lymph nodes. Input material: axillary lymph node tissue. This clonotype originated in a female donor with breast cancer. Some clones in this sample may be carry-over from other donors' samples. The chain links TRBV15 to TRBJ2-2, with 9 bases identical to TRBD1. The DNA of the CDR3 is TGTGTCACCAGCAGCGGGACAGGGCCTGGGGAGCTGTTTTTT. Translated: CVTSSGTGPGELFF.